What follows are 7 T cell receptor beta chains derived from one specimen sequenced in a study of blood T cell repertoires in COVID-19. Assay: immunoSEQ multiplex PCR; the TCRdb copy retains only in-frame clones and omits some. In the table there are some 110,000 clones, around four fifths of which are singletons. The material sequenced was peripheral blood. The receptors come from a man in his 70s with acute or convalescent COVID-19.

The chain joins TRBV5-1 to TRBJ1-5, with 7 bases aligning to TRBD1. There are 16 residues in the CDR3. The ends lost 3 bases at V and 3 bases at J; junction bases unmatched: 9. Looked up from germline, CDR1 is SGHRS and CDR2 is YFSETQ. The DNA for the CDR3 is TGCGCCAGCAGCTGGACAGGACCAGGGCTCAATCAGCCCCAGCATTTT. The encoded protein is CASSWTGPGLNQPQHF. Combining the CDR3 with reference TRBV5-1 and TRBJ1-5 gives the whole variable domain KAGVTQTPRYLIKTRGQQVTLSCSPISGHRSVSWYQQTPGQGLQFLFEYFSETQRNKGNFPGRFSGRQFSNSRSEMNVSTLELGDSALYLCASSWTGPGLNQPQHFGDGTRLSIL.

The rearrangement joins TRBV19 to TRBJ1-1; D remains ambiguous. This CDR3 contains 15 residues. V was shortened by 3 bases and J by 3 bases, with 14 bases between the two germline ends. CDR1 and CDR2 (germline): LNHDA, SQIVND (reference sequence). The CDR3 DNA reads TGTGCCAGTAGTATGAACGGGGTTCGGGACACTGAAGCTTTCTTT. Translation gives CASSMNGVRDTEAFF.

The chain employs TRBV7-7 and TRBJ2-2, with 10 bases matching TRBD1. Germline loops: CDR1 SSHAT, CDR2 FNYEAQ (reference sequence). This CDR3 comprises 16 residues. The junction had 10 bases not matched to a gene; V was cut back by 7 bases and J by 5 bases. This CDR3 reads CASTKRTGGGTGELFF. CDR3 nucleotides: TGTGCCAGCACCAAACGGACAGGGGGTGGAACCGGGGAGCTGTTTTTT.

This clone has just a few counts. This chain uses TRBV28 with TRBJ1-2, with 10 nucleotides matching TRBD1. The germline V gene encodes CDR1 MDHEN and CDR2 SYDVKM. V dropped 9 bases and J dropped 3; count of bases not matched to a gene: 10. This CDR3 is built from 15 residues. The CDR3 DNA sequence: TGTGCCAGTGTTCCGGGACAGGGGCAACACTATGGCTACACCTTC. It yields the protein CASVPGQGQHYGYTF.

The CDR3 protein is CASSAITGMFGNTEAFF. The CDR3, as DNA: TGCGCCAGCAGCGCTATAACAGGGATGTTTGGGAACACTGAAGCTTTCTTT. This chain uses TRBV5-1 with TRBJ1-1; TRBD1 might be the D (6 bases). V dropped 4 bases and J dropped 1 base, with 20 bases sitting between them. The CDR3 runs to 17 residues. CDR1 SGHRS and CDR2 YFSETQ come from the germline V gene.

This chain uses TRBV18 with TRBJ1-4, with D unclear. Germline CDR1 KGHSH, CDR2 LQKENI. The CDR3 totals 17 residues. The V end lost 1 base, the J end lost 0 bases, and 12 bases lay between the germline ends. CDR3 sequence reads: CASSPLSEYATNEKLFF. The CDR3 DNA is TGTGCCAGCTCACCACTGTCCGAGTATGCAACTAATGAAAAACTGTTTTTT. Variable domain in full (rest from reference TRBV18 and TRBJ1-4): NAGVMQNPRHLVRRRGQEARLRCSPMKGHSHVYWYRQLPEEGLKFMVYLQKENIIDESGMPKERFSAEFPKEGPSILRIQQVVRGDSAAYFCASSPLSEYATNEKLFFGSGTQLSVL.

This clone was detected only a few times. The chain has TRBV3-1 (or the pseudogene TRBV3-2) and TRBJ2-2; no clear D gene. Per the germline V gene, CDR1 is LGHDT and CDR2 is YNNKEL (reference sequence). Trimming took 8 bases from V and 6 from J, leaving 10 bases between them. The CDR3 length is 12 residues. The CDR3 DNA reads as TGTGCCAGCGGGCACGCACCCGGGGAGCTGTTTTTT. Protein sequence: CASGHAPGELFF.